Each of the 8 T cell receptor beta chains below was sequenced from the same sample in a study of high-grade serous ovarian cancer treatment subgroups (dated by TCRdb to about 2021). The tumor samples were collected prior to definitive surgery or chemotherapy. The library was generated by the immunoSEQ multiplex PCR assay. The table was pulled from immuneACCESS by TCRdb, which kept in-frame rearrangements only. Such tables lose some clones; where checked, under half of the loss comes from unresolved V genes, and the rest has no known cause. The sample yields about 3,100 clones; around 75% were counted once. Over 25% of the sample is in the top ten clones. Sequencing used tumor tissue. These receptors were obtained from a human donor with high-grade serous ovarian cancer.

This chain uses TRBV18 with TRBJ1-5; 7 bases are shared with TRBD1. J was trimmed by 5 bases and V by 4 bases; bases with no gene match: 8. CDR3 length: 15 amino acids. The germline V gene encodes CDR1 KGHSH and CDR2 LQKENI. The CDR3 DNA follows: TGTGCCAGCTCACAGGCCCAAACAGGGGATCAGCCCCAGCATTTT. Translating gives CASSQAQTGDQPQHF. Supplemented by reference TRBV18 and TRBJ1-5, the full variable domain reads NAGVMQNPRHLVRRRGQEARLRCSPMKGHSHVYWYRQLPEEGLKFMVYLQKENIIDESGMPKERFSAEFPKEGPSILRIQQVVRGDSAAYFCASSQAQTGDQPQHFGDGTRLSIL.

A single count supports this clone. The CDR3 sequence is CARARLLNTEAFF. The CDR3 region has the DNA TGTGCCAGGGCACGGCTCCTTAACACTGAAGCTTTCTTT. The chain employs TRBV11-2 and TRBJ1-1; D ambiguous. The CDR3 loop spans 13 amino acids. V was pared by 9 bases and J by 2 bases, with 13 bases between. Germline CDR1 and CDR2: SGHAT and FQNNGV.

The chain joins TRBV7-9 to TRBJ2-5, with 14 bases fitting TRBD2. Looked up from germline, CDR1 is SEHNR and CDR2 is FQNEAQ (reference sequence). V lost 4 bases to trimming and J lost 3 bases; unmatched junction nucleotides: 7. This CDR3 comprises 17 residues. CDR3 DNA: TGTGCCAGCAGCTCCCCTGGACTAGCGGGAGGTAAAGAGACCCAGTACTTC. It yields the protein CASSSPGLAGGKETQYF.

Concerning this clone: The same CDR3 can be traced to other DNA sequences in this sample. The chain recombines TRBV2 with TRBJ2-7, with D possibly TRBD1 on 5 matching bases. The length of the CDR3 is 13 residues. Trimming took off 2 bases at V and 5 bases at J, with 10 bases between the two ends. CDR1 is SNHLY, CDR2 FYNNEI, per germline. CDR3 sequence (DNA): TGTGCCAGCAGTGAATGGCAGGGAAACGAGCAGTACTTC. Its translation is CASSEWQGNEQYF.

The chain employs TRBV30 and TRBJ2-1, with D perhaps matching TRBD1 (6 bases). This CDR3 contains 14 residues. With 2 bases removed from V and 4 bases from J, the gap between germline ends came to 12 bases. Germline CDR1 reads GTSNPN; CDR2 reads SVGIG (reference sequence). The CDR3 loop reads CAWSSAGTYNEQFF. In DNA form, the CDR3 reads TGTGCCTGGAGTAGCGCTGGGACATACAATGAGCAGTTCTTC.

The genes are TRBV7-3 and TRBJ2-2, with D perhaps assigned TRBD1 or TRBD2 (5 bases each). This CDR3 has 14 residues. Trimming took off 6 bases at V and 3 bases at J, with 11 bases between the two ends. The germline V gene encodes CDR1 SGHTA and CDR2 FQGTGA. The CDR3 reads CASRWMGDTGELFF. For the CDR3, the DNA is TGTGCCAGCAGGTGGATGGGGGACACCGGGGAGCTGTTTTTT.

This clone turned up a few times. The V and J genes are TRBV19 and TRBJ2-3; D possibly matches TRBD1 or TRBD2 (5 bases each). Germline V gives CDR1 LNHDA, CDR2 SQIVND (reference sequence). With 7 bases removed from V and 5 bases from J, the gap between germline ends came to 10 bases. The CDR3 has 12 amino acids. CDR3 residues: CASKGTIDTQYF. For the CDR3, the DNA is TGTGCCAGTAAGGGGACGATAGATACGCAGTATTTT.

By sample fraction, this clone is medium-sized. This rearrangement joins TRBV5-1 to TRBJ2-7; maybe TRBD1 (5 bases). The CDR3 length is 14 residues. CDR1 is SGHRS, CDR2 YFSETQ, per germline. The V end was cut by 3 bases, the J end by 2 bases, with 12 bases between. The CDR3 coding sequence is TGCGCCAGCAGCTCAGGGTCCTACGCCTACGAGCAGTACTTC. It encodes CASSSGSYAYEQYF. The full variable domain, in which reference TRBV5-1 and TRBJ2-7 provide the parts outside the CDR3, is KAGVTQTPRYLIKTRGQQVTLSCSPISGHRSVSWYQQTPGQGLQFLFEYFSETQRNKGNFPGRFSGRQFSNSRSEMNVSTLELGDSALYLCASSSGSYAYEQYFGPGTRLTVT.